This is a list of T cell receptor beta chains from one sample in a study of blood T cell repertoires in COVID-19. Libraries were prepared by immunoSEQ multiplex PCR; TCRdb keeps only in-frame clonotypes and omits some of them. Of approximately 100,000 clones in the sample, almost 85% are singletons; the top ten hold around 9.3%. Sequenced material: peripheral blood. The source of these receptors is a man between 70 and 80 years old with acute or convalescent COVID-19. Both conserved end residues are part of each CDR3. The order of the fields is clone size, V gene, D gene, J gene, CDR3 protein, CDR3 DNA. The D gene is left open where the match is weak. The listing skips clone size in some rows; elsewhere it reads once, few, many or a size class.

-	TRBV18	TRBD2	TRBJ2-5	CASSLQRGRETQYF	TGTGCCAGCTCACTGCAGCGGGGACGGGAGACCCAGTACTTC
-	TRBV5-1	-	TRBJ1-1	CASSLGGSEFNTEAFF	TGCGCCAGCAGCTTGGGGGGCAGCGAATTTAACACTGAAGCTTTCTTT
-	TRBV6-1	-	TRBJ1-5	CASSELLPGRQPQHF	TGTGCCAGCAGTGAACTCTTACCAGGGCGGCAGCCCCAGCATTTT
-	TRBV3-1/TRBV3-2	-	TRBJ1-2	CASRHRQSIYGYTF	TGTGCCAGCCGCCACAGACAGAGTATCTATGGCTACACCTTC
few	TRBV28	-	TRBJ1-6	CASQGSDNSPLHF	TGTGCCTCCCAGGGGTCCGATAATTCACCCCTCCACTTT
-	TRBV19	TRBD1	TRBJ1-1	CASTTSGTGYTEAFF	TGTGCCAGTACGACATCCGGGACAGGGTACACTGAAGCTTTCTTT
-	TRBV2	TRBD1	TRBJ2-5	CASTDRGKKETQYF	TGTGCCAGCACAGACAGGGGTAAGAAAGAGACCCAGTACTTC
-	TRBV6-5	TRBD1	TRBJ1-3	CASSYDRGRGNTIYF	TGTGCCAGCAGTTACGACAGGGGGCGAGGAAACACCATATATTTT
-	TRBV27	-	TRBJ2-1	CASSLFTPGDPINNEQFF	TGTGCCAGCAGTTTATTCACCCCGGGGGATCCGATCAACAATGAGCAGTTCTTC
-	TRBV19	TRBD2	TRBJ2-2	CASSIWRGAISGELFF	TGTGCCAGTAGTATTTGGCGGGGGGCTATATCCGGGGAGCTGTTTTTT
-	TRBV28	-	TRBJ1-6	CASSLDLTGSGSPLHF	TGTGCCAGCAGTTTAGACCTGACAGGCAGTGGGTCACCCCTCCACTTT
-	TRBV10-3	TRBD1	TRBJ1-6	CATGTVGGNSSPLHF	TGTGCCACGGGGACAGTAGGTGGAAACTCTTCACCCCTCCACTTT
-	TRBV7-8	TRBD1	TRBJ1-5	CASSRGTGSGNQPQHF	TGTGCCAGCAGCCGCGGGACAGGGAGCGGCAATCAGCCCCAGCATTTT
-	TRBV29-1	TRBD1	TRBJ1-5	CSVAATGQGAGQPQHF	TGCAGCGTAGCTGCCACCGGACAGGGGGCTGGACAGCCCCAGCATTTT
-	TRBV5-1	TRBD1	TRBJ2-5	CASSFYWGQEETQYF	TGCGCCAGCAGCTTCTATTGGGGACAGGAAGAGACCCAGTACTTC
few	TRBV3-1/TRBV3-2	TRBD2	TRBJ2-1	CASSQVPWTRDNEQFF	TGTGCCAGCAGCCAAGTCCCCTGGACTAGAGACAATGAGCAGTTCTTC
-	TRBV11-3	TRBD2	TRBJ2-1	CASSPPGLAGGPSYNEQFF	TGTGCCAGCAGCCCTCCGGGACTAGCGGGAGGGCCTTCCTACAATGAGCAGTTCTTC
-	TRBV18	TRBD1	TRBJ2-7	CASSTRTGSYEQYF	TGTGCCAGCTCAACTAGGACAGGGTCCTACGAGCAGTACTTC
-	TRBV11-2	-	TRBJ1-1	CASSLRPNTEAFF	TGTGCCAGCAGCTTACGTCCGAACACTGAAGCTTTCTTT
medium-sized	TRBV18	-	TRBJ2-3	CASSASGSTDTQYF	TGTGCCAGCTCAGCAAGCGGGAGCACAGATACGCAGTATTTT
-	TRBV7-9	-	TRBJ2-5	CASSWGKETQYF	TGTGCCAGCAGCTGGGGCAAAGAGACCCAGTACTTC
-	TRBV3-1/TRBV3-2	-	TRBJ1-1	CASSQHIQGPDAEAFF	TGTGCCAGCAGCCAACACATACAGGGTCCGGACGCTGAAGCTTTCTTT
-	TRBV18	TRBD1	TRBJ1-2	CASSPPDRAGGYTF	TGTGCCAGCTCACCACCGGACAGGGCCGGTGGCTACACCTTC
-	TRBV7-8	-	TRBJ1-1	CASSLSPAGVVSEAFF	TGTGCCAGCAGCTTAAGTCCGGCGGGGGTAGTCTCTGAAGCTTTCTTT
-	TRBV5-1	-	TRBJ1-5	CASSLDSSYQPQHF	TGCGCCAGCAGCTTGGACAGCTCTTATCAGCCCCAGCATTTT
-	TRBV7-2	TRBD1	TRBJ1-6	CASSSTGAIYNSPLHF	TGTGCCAGCAGCTCGACAGGGGCAATCTATAATTCACCCCTCCACTTT
once	TRBV9	TRBD2	TRBJ2-7	CASSQRGGTGSEQYF	TGTGCCAGCAGCCAAAGGGGAGGGACGGGTTCCGAGCAGTACTTC
-	TRBV5-4	-	TRBJ1-3	CASSLDRAGNTIYF	TGTGCCAGCAGCTTGGACAGAGCTGGAAACACCATATATTTT
-	TRBV27	-	TRBJ2-1	CASSIRSSYNEQFF	TGTGCCAGCAGTATCCGGAGCTCCTACAATGAGCAGTTCTTC
-	TRBV2	-	TRBJ1-3	CASSERGPGNTIYF	TGTGCCAGCAGTGAAAGGGGTCCTGGAAACACCATATATTTT
-	TRBV19	-	TRBJ2-1	CASSPEGLLLYNEQFF	TGTGCCAGTAGTCCAGAGGGACTCCTCCTCTACAATGAGCAGTTCTTC
few	TRBV3-1/TRBV3-2	TRBD1	TRBJ1-1	CASSPTGRTEAFF	TGTGCCAGCAGCCCGACAGGGCGGACTGAAGCTTTCTTT
-	TRBV6-1	TRBD1	TRBJ2-7	CASSEARWQGAYEQYF	TGTGCCAGCAGTGAAGCCCGCTGGCAGGGGGCCTACGAGCAGTACTTC
-	TRBV4-3	-	TRBJ2-4	CASSQDSPNIQYF	TGCGCCAGCAGCCAAGACAGTCCCAACATTCAGTACTTC
-	TRBV24-1	-	TRBJ1-4	CATSETGGANEKLFF	TGTGCCACCAGTGAAACGGGGGGGGCTAATGAAAAACTGTTTTTT
-	TRBV10-2	TRBD2	TRBJ2-1	CASRTSGRYNEQFF	TGCGCCAGCAGGACTAGCGGAAGATACAATGAGCAGTTCTTC
-	TRBV19	TRBD1	TRBJ2-3	CASSIDRTGAPDTQYF	TGTGCCAGTAGTATAGATAGGACAGGGGCCCCAGATACGCAGTATTTT
-	TRBV6-1	TRBD2	TRBJ2-1	CASSELSGSAWGDEQFF	TGTGCCAGCAGTGAACTTAGCGGGAGTGCTTGGGGCGATGAGCAGTTCTTC
-	TRBV11-2	-	TRBJ1-1	CASSLDSLTEAFF	TGTGCCAGCAGCTTAGACTCCCTTACTGAAGCTTTCTTT
-	TRBV27	-	TRBJ1-2	CASSLQRSYGYTF	TGTGCCAGCAGTTTACAGCGATCCTATGGCTACACCTTC
-	TRBV3-1/TRBV3-2	TRBD1	TRBJ1-1	CASSEGQGFYTEAFF	TGTGCCAGCAGCGAGGGACAGGGGTTTTACACTGAAGCTTTCTTT
-	TRBV6-5	TRBD2	TRBJ2-7	CASSYSSGGYEQYF	TGTGCCAGCAGTTACTCTAGCGGGGGCTACGAGCAGTACTTC
-	TRBV5-1	TRBD1	TRBJ2-1	CASSGIGTADPEQFF	TGCGCCAGCAGCGGTATAGGGACAGCGGATCCGGAGCAGTTCTTC
-	TRBV18	TRBD1	TRBJ1-2	CASSPGTGYGYTF	TGTGCCAGCTCACCGGGGACAGGCTATGGCTACACCTTC
-	TRBV5-4	TRBD1	TRBJ1-2	CASSGRDRSYGYTF	TGTGCCAGCAGCGGCCGGGACAGGTCCTATGGCTACACCTTC
few	TRBV7-9	-	TRBJ2-3	CASSLWAGKTDTQYF	TGTGCCAGCAGCTTATGGGCGGGGAAGACAGATACGCAGTATTTT
-	TRBV2	-	TRBJ1-6	CASSLRLLNSPLHF	TGTGCCAGCAGTCTCCGACTCCTAAATTCACCCCTCCACTTT
few	TRBV5-1	-	TRBJ1-5	CASSIEGGIGQPQHF	TGCGCCAGCAGCATCGAAGGGGGTATAGGTCAGCCCCAGCATTTT
-	TRBV29-1	-	TRBJ1-1	CSSRKVAEAFF	TGCAGCTCTAGGAAAGTCGCTGAAGCTTTCTTT
-	TRBV7-3	TRBD2	TRBJ2-3	CASSLTWTRGGTDTQYF	TGTGCCAGCAGCTTAACGTGGACCCGGGGGGGCACAGATACGCAGTATTTT
once	TRBV27	-	TRBJ2-3	CASSTRGSSLWTDTQYF	TGTGCCAGCAGTACACGAGGATCTTCTTTGTGGACAGATACGCAGTATTTT
-	TRBV5-1	TRBD1	TRBJ1-2	CASSGGQGADGYTF	TGCGCCAGCAGCGGGGGACAGGGGGCGGATGGCTACACCTTC
-	TRBV28	TRBD2	TRBJ2-7	CASSLLGGQYEQYF	TGTGCCAGCAGTTTATTGGGAGGGCAATACGAGCAGTACTTC
-	TRBV7-9	TRBD2	TRBJ2-1	CASSSGPASGIHNEQFF	TGTGCCAGCAGCTCTGGGCCCGCTAGCGGGATTCACAATGAGCAGTTCTTC
-	TRBV9	TRBD1	TRBJ1-1	CASSAPGQGVRNTEAFF	TGTGCCAGCAGCGCCCCGGGACAGGGTGTAAGGAACACTGAAGCTTTCTTT
-	TRBV19	TRBD1	TRBJ1-1	CASRTGKNTEAFF	TGTGCCAGTAGGACAGGGAAGAACACTGAAGCTTTCTTT
-	TRBV25-1	-	TRBJ2-1	CATIDYLENEQFF	TGTGCCACCATCGACTATTTAGAAAATGAGCAGTTCTTC
-	TRBV5-8	-	TRBJ2-7	CASSLTGSEQYF	TGTGCCAGCAGCTTAACAGGGAGCGAGCAGTACTTC
-	TRBV9	-	TRBJ2-5	CASSRRDTHVETQYF	TGTGCCAGCAGCCGCAGGGACACCCACGTCGAGACCCAGTACTTC
-	TRBV11-2	TRBD1	TRBJ2-1	CASSSFGTGGNEQFF	TGTGCCAGCAGCTCTTTCGGGACAGGGGGCAATGAGCAGTTCTTC